The 11 T cell receptor beta chains below were found in one sample sequenced in a study of shared clonotypes between healthy human individuals. Assay used: immunoSEQ multiplex PCR; TCRdb lists only in-frame clones, some missing. Of 300,000 to 350,000 clones detected, around 70% appear once; the ten largest clones hold roughly a tenth. Sequenced input: memory CD4+ T cells sorted from blood. Noted subset: CD45RA-negative fraction. All receptors come from a man aged 25 to 45 in good health.

This chain uses TRBV5-1 with TRBJ2-7, with D perhaps given as TRBD1 or TRBD2 (5 bases each). V was pared by 4 bases and J by 2 bases, with 22 bases between. Germline V lookup: CDR1 SGHRS, CDR2 YFSETQ. The CDR3 spans 17 residues. The CDR3 coding sequence is TGCGCCAGCAGCCCCCTAGAGCTTGCCAGGGAGCCCTACGAGCAGTACTTC. Encoded protein: CASSPLELAREPYEQYF.

As concerns this clone: A read error is likely here: a far larger clone is one base away. The same CDR3 also results from other DNA sequences found in this sample. The chain links TRBV7-2 to TRBJ2-1; 10 positions agree with TRBD2. CDR1 and CDR2 (germline): SGHTA, FQGNSA. This CDR3 has 16 amino acids. Trimming removed 6 bases from V and 5 bases from J; junction bases left unmatched: 10. CDR3 residues: CASSPPSGRANNEQFF. The CDR3 bases are TGTGCCAGCAGTCCCCCTAGCGGGAGAGCCAACAATGAGCAGTTCTTC.

V usage is TRBV7-2 and J usage is TRBJ2-2; tentatively, D is TRBD2 (5 bases). Germline lookup yields CDR1 SGHTA and CDR2 FQGNSA. This CDR3 is built from 15 residues. V lost 5 bases and J 4 bases, leaving 14 bases between the germline ends. The chain's CDR3 is CASSSPKRATGELFF. DNA of the CDR3: TGTGCCAGCAGCAGTCCAAAGAGGGCCACCGGGGAGCTGTTTTTT.

This clone was seen more than once but under ten times. Additional DNA sequences in this sample encode the identical CDR3. This chain links TRBV7-9 with TRBJ1-4; D possibly corresponds to TRBD1 (5 bases). Germline CDR1 is SEHNR and CDR2 is FQNEAQ (reference sequence). Between the trimmed V and J ends, which lost 5 bases and 7 bases, there was a span of 11 bases. This CDR3 contains 13 residues. CDR3 nucleotides: TGTGCCAGCAGCCCCCAGGGTGGTGAAAAACTGTTTTTT. It specifies CASSPQGGEKLFF.

V usage is TRBV5-1 and J usage is TRBJ2-2; 10 bases align to TRBD2. The junction had 7 bases not matched to a gene; V was cut back by 0 bases and J by 5 bases. Looked up from germline, CDR1 is SGHRS and CDR2 is YFSETQ. This CDR3 has 17 residues. The CDR3 coding sequence is TGCGCCAGCAGCTTGGGACCTAGCGGGAGTCTGACCGGGGAGCTGTTTTTT. Protein product: CASSLGPSGSLTGELFF.

The chain couples TRBV7-2 to TRBJ2-7, with D uncertain. This CDR3 region has 13 residues. Germline V gene data show CDR1 as SGHTA and CDR2 as FQGNSA. Trimming took 4 bases from V and 4 from J, leaving 11 bases between them. The CDR3 bases are TGTGCCAGCAGCTCGTCAGTGATTTACGAGCAGTACTTC. Translation: CASSSSVIYEQYF.

The V call is TRBV7-9, the J call TRBJ2-7, with 8 bases that match TRBD1. V gave up 2 bases and J gave up 6 bases; unmatched junction bases: 6. The germline V gene encodes CDR1 SEHNR and CDR2 FQNEAQ (reference sequence). The CDR3 loop spans 14 amino acids. Written as DNA, the CDR3 is TGTGCCAGCAGCTTAATCCAGGGGGCAAGCGAGCAGTACTTC. As protein: CASSLIQGASEQYF. Using reference TRBV7-9 and TRBJ2-7 for the parts outside the CDR3, the full variable domain is DTGVSQNPRHKITKRGQNVTFRCDPISEHNRLYWYRQTLGQGPEFLTYFQNEAQLEKSRLLSDRFSAERPKGSFSTLEIQRTEQGDSAMYLCASSLIQGASEQYFGPGTRLTVT.

The chain combines TRBV10-3 with TRBJ2-7; no clear D gene. From germline, CDR1 is ENHRY and CDR2 SYGVKD. The CDR3 covers 13 residues. The V end was cut by 2 bases, the J end by 5 bases, with 10 bases between. The DNA for the CDR3 is TGTGCCATCAGTGAGCCTATTAGAAACGAGCAGTACTTC. Encoded protein: CAISEPIRNEQYF.

The rearrangement uses TRBV5-4 and TRBJ2-2; either TRBD1 or TRBD2 may supply D (5 bases each). The germline V and J ends were trimmed by 2 bases and 5 bases, with 16 bases remaining between them. The CDR3 spans 16 residues. Germline lookup yields CDR1 SGHNT and CDR2 YYREEE (reference sequence). CDR3 protein: CASSFPQGVGTGELFF. CDR3 bases: TGTGCCAGCAGCTTCCCCCAGGGAGTGGGGACCGGGGAGCTGTTTTTT.

The chain uses TRBV5-6 and TRBJ2-3, with D perhaps matching TRBD2 (6 bases). CDR3 length: 17 residues. Germline V gives CDR1 SGHDT, CDR2 YYEEEE. V shed 4 bases and J shed 0 bases, with 18 bases lying between them. The CDR3 region has the DNA TGTGCCAGCAGCCCCCAAGCCGCGGGGTTAAGCACAGATACGCAGTATTTT. As protein: CASSPQAAGLSTDTQYF.

This clone showed up just once. The chain carries TRBV19 and TRBJ2-7; D possibly uses TRBD1 or TRBD2 (5 bases each). The germline V gene encodes CDR1 LNHDA and CDR2 SQIVND (reference sequence). Trimming took off 5 bases at V and 5 bases at J, with 16 bases between the two ends. The CDR3 consists of 14 residues. DNA of the CDR3: TGTGCCAGTAGTTCATCCGGGACCGGGGACGAGCAGTACTTC. Protein: CASSSSGTGDEQYF.